This T cell receptor (beta chain) comes out of a study of cytomegalovirus exposure and HLA in healthy donors. This PCR relied on a set of 60 Vbeta primers and 13 Jbeta primers. TCRdb keeps only in-frame clones here, not all; method: immunoSEQ multiplex PCR. The sample has around 250,000 clones; about 86% are singletons. Per the germline V gene, CDR1 is SGHTA and CDR2 is FQGNSA. The J segment lost 10 bases and the V segment lost 0 bases, leaving 12 bases of the junction unmatched. CDR3 length: 18 amino acids. The clonotype originates from a woman aged 55 to 70 in good health and CMV-seropositive. Input material: PBMCs. The chain recombines TRBV7-2 with TRBJ2-3; 14 bases map to TRBD2. CDR3 sequence reads: CASSLAPGLAGGAPAQYF. CDR3 DNA: TGTGCCAGCAGCTTAGCACCCGGACTAGCGGGAGGCGCCCCTGCGCAGTATTTT.